This TCR beta chain was sequenced in a study of T cells in Graves' hyperthyroidism and ophthalmopathy. RNA transcripts provided the source from which TCR beta CDR3 regions were amplified. TCR CDR3 underwent first-round RT-PCR with the HTBI primer set. TCRdb recomputed calls from the multiplex PCR reads with MiXCR, one row per CDR3 protein. The sample lists around 690,000 distinct CDR3 sequences; around 21% were seen once. In its sample, this clonotype was seen many times. Antigen: not known. It was 8 to 10 ml of fresh peripheral blood that supplied the PBMCs. Broader study findings: Separation of ophthalmopathy from stable hyperthyroidism was achieved by a 13 V-J model. In blood, most of the thyroid clonotypes expanded above 0.001 were also present. The model predicted ophthalmopathy a median around six months before onset.

The sequenced sample was blood. The receptor comes from a man aged 30 to 39 with Graves' ophthalmopathy.

The CDR3 reads CASSLGRLITDTQYF. The DNA of the CDR3 is TGTGCCAGCAGCTTAGGAAGACTAATCACAGATACGCAGTATTTT. The gene calls are TRBV7-8 and TRBJ2-3; D perhaps matches TRBD2 (5 bases). Trimming stripped 1 base from V and 2 bases from J, with 10 bases between. The germline V gene has CDR1 SGHVS and CDR2 FQNEAQ. The CDR3 covers 15 residues.